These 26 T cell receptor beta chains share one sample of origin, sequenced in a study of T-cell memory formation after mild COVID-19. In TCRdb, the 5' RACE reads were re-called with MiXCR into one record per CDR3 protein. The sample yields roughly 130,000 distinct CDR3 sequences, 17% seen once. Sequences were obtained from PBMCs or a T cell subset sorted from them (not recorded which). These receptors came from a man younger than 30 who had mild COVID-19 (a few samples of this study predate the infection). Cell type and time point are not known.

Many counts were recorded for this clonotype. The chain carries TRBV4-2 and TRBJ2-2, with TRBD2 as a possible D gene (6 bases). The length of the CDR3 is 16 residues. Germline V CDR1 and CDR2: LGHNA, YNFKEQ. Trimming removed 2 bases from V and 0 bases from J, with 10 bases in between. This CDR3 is CASSQITGANTGELFF. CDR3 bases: TGTGCCAGCAGCCAAATCACGGGGGCGAACACCGGGGAGCTGTTTTTT.

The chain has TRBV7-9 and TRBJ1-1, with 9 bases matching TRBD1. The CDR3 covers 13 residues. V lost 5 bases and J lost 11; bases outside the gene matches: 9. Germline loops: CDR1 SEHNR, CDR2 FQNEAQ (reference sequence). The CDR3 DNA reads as TGTGCCAGCAGCCAACAGGGGGCTTTAGAGGCTTTCTTT. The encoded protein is CASSQQGALEAFF.

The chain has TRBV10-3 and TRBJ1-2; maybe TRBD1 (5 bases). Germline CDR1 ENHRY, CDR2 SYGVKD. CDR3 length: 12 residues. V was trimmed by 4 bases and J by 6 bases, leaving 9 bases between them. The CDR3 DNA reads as TGTGCCATCAGTGGGGTACAGGATGGCTACACCTTC. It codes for CAISGVQDGYTF.

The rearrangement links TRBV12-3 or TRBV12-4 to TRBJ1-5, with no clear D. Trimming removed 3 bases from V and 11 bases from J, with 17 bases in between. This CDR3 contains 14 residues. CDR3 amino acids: CASSLGSTESAQHF. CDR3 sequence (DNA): TGTGCCAGCAGTTTGGGCAGTACTGAGTCAGCCCAGCATTTT.

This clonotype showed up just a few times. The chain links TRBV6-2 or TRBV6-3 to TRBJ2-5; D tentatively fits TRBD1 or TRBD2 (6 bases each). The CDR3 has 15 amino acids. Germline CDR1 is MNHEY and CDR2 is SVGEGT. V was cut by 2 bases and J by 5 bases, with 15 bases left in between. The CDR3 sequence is CASSYRPGAGETQYF. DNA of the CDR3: TGTGCCAGCAGTTACCGACCGGGGGCGGGGGAGACCCAGTACTTC.

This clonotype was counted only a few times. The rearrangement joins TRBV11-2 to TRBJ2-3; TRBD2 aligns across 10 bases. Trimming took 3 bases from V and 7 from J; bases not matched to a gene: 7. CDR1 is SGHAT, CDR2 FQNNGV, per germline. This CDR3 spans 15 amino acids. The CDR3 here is CASSLGLAGVYTQYF. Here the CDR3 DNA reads TGTGCCAGCAGCTTGGGTCTAGCGGGGGTTTATACGCAGTATTTT.

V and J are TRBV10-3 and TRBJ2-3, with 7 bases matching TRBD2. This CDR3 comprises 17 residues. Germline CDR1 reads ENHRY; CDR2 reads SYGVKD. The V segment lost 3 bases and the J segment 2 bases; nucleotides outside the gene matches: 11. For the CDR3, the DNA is TGTGCCATCAGTGACAATGTAGCGGGTTTCAACACAGATACGCAGTATTTT. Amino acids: CAISDNVAGFNTDTQYF.

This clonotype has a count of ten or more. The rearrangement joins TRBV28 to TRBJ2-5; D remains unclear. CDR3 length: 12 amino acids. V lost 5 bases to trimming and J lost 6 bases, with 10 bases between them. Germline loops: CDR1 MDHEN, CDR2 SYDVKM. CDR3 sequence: CASSLLKKTQYF. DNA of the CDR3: TGTGCCAGCAGTCTCCTAAAGAAGACCCAGTACTTC.

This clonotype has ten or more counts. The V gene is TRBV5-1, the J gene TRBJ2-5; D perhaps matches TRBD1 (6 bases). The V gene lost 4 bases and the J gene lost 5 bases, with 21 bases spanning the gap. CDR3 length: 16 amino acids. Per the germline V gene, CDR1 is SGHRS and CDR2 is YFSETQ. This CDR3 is CASSRAGDNPSETQYF. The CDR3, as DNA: TGCGCCAGCAGCCGGGCCGGGGACAACCCGTCGGAGACCCAGTACTTC.

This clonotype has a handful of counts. The CDR3 DNA is TGTGCCAGCAGTGACCCCGGGGAGCTGTTTTTT. Translating it yields CASSDPGELFF. The chain has TRBV2 and TRBJ2-2; D gene uncertain. V lost 3 bases to trimming and J lost 6 bases, with 2 bases between them. The germline V gene encodes CDR1 SNHLY and CDR2 FYNNEI. The CDR3 loop spans 11 amino acids.

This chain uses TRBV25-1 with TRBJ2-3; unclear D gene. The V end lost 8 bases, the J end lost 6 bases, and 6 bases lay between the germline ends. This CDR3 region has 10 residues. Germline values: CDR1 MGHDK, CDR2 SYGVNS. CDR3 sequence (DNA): TGTGCCAGCGGCAGGGATACGCAGTATTTT. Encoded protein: CASGRDTQYF.

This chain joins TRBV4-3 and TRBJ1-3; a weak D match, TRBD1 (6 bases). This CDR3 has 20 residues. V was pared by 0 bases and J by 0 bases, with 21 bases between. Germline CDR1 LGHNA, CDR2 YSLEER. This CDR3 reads CASSQDRNRAPSSSGNTIYF. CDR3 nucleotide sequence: TGCGCCAGCAGCCAAGATAGGAACAGGGCCCCTTCCAGCTCTGGAAACACCATATATTTT.

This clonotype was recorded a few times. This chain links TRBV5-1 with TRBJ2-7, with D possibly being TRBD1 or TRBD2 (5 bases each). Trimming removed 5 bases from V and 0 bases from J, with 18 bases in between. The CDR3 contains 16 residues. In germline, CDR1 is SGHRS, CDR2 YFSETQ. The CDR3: CASRPGPAGSSYEQYF. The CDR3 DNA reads TGCGCCAGCAGGCCGGGCCCAGCAGGGAGCTCCTACGAGCAGTACTTC.

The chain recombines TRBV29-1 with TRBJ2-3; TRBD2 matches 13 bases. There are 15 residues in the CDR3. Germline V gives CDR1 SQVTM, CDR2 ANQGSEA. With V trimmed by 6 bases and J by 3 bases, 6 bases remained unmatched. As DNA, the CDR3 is TGCAGCGTCTCGGGACTAGCGGGGAAAACAGATACGCAGTATTTT. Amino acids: CSVSGLAGKTDTQYF.

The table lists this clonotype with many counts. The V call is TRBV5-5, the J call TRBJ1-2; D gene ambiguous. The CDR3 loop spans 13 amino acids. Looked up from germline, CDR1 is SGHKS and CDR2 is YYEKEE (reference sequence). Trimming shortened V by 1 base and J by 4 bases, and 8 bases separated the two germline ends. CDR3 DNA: TGTGCCAGCAGCTTGTCAGGCATCTATGGCTACACCTTC. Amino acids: CASSLSGIYGYTF.

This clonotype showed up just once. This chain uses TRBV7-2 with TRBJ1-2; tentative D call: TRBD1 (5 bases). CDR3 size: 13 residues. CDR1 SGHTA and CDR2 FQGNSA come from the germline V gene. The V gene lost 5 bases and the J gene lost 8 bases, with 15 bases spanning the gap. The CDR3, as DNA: TGTGCCAGCAGCCCCCGATGGGGGGAAGGCTACACCTTC. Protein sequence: CASSPRWGEGYTF.

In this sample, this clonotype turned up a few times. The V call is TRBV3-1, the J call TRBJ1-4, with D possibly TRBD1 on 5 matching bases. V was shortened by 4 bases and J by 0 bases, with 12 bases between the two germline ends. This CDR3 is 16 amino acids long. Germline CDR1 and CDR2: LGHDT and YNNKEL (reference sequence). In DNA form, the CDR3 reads TGTGCCAGCAGCCGATGGGACGAGGCAACTAATGAAAAACTGTTTTTT. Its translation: CASSRWDEATNEKLFF.

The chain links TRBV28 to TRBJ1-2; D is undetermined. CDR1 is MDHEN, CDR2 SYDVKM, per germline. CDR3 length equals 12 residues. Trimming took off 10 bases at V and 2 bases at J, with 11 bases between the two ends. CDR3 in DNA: TGTGCCACTTCATCGCCCAACTATGGCTACACCTTC. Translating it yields CATSSPNYGYTF.

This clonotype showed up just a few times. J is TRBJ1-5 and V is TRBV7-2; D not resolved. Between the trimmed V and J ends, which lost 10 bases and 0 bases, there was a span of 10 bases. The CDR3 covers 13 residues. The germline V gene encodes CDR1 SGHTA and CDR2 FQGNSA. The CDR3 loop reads CATGEASNQPQHF. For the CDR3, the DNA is TGTGCCACAGGAGAGGCTAGCAATCAGCCCCAGCATTTT.

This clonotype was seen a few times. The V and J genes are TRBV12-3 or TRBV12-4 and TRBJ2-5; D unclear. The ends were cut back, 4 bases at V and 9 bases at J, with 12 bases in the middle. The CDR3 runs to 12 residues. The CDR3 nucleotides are TGTGCCAGCAGTTCCCCCCCCGGGCCCCAGTACTTC. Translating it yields CASSSPPGPQYF.

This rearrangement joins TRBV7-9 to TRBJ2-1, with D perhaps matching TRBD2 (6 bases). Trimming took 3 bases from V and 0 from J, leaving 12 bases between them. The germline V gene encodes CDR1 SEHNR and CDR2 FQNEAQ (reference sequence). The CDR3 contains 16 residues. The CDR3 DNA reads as TGTGCCAGCAGCTTTAGAGGAGGGACCTCCTACAATGAGCAGTTCTTC. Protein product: CASSFRGGTSYNEQFF. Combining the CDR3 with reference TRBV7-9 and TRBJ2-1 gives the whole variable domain DTGVSQNPRHKITKRGQNVTFRCDPISEHNRLYWYRQTLGQGPEFLTYFQNEAQLEKSRLLSDRFSAERPKGSFSTLEIQRTEQGDSAMYLCASSFRGGTSYNEQFFGPGTRLTVL.

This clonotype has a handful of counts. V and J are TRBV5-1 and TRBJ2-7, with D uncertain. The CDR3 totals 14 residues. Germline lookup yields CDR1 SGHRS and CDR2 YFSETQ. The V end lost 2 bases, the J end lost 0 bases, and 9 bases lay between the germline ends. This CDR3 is CASSFTEYSYEQYF. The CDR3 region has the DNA TGCGCCAGCAGCTTCACAGAGTACTCCTACGAGCAGTACTTC.

CDR3 loop: CAWSFGTAVTIYF. For the CDR3, the DNA is TGTGCCTGGAGTTTTGGGACGGCGGTGACCATATATTTT. The V call is TRBV30, the J call TRBJ1-3, with D perhaps TRBD1 (5 bases). CDR1 and CDR2 (germline): GTSNPN, SVGIG (reference sequence). CDR3 length equals 13 residues. V lost 2 bases and J lost 10, with 15 bases in between.

The CDR3 nucleotides are TGCGCCAGCAGCCAAGAGCCCAGCGGGGGGCCATTAGATACGCAGTATTTT. Translation gives CASSQEPSGGPLDTQYF. This chain links TRBV4-1 with TRBJ2-3; 9 bases align to TRBD2. The germline gives CDR1 MGHRA, CDR2 YSYEKL. Trimming removed 0 bases from V and 5 bases from J; junction bases left unmatched: 9. The length of the CDR3 is 17 residues.

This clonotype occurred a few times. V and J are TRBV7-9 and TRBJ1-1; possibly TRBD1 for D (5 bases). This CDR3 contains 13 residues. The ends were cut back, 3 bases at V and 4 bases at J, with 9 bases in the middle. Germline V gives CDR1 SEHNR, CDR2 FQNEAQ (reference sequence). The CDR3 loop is CASSFVGGTEAFF. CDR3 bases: TGTGCCAGCAGCTTCGTCGGGGGCACTGAAGCTTTCTTT.

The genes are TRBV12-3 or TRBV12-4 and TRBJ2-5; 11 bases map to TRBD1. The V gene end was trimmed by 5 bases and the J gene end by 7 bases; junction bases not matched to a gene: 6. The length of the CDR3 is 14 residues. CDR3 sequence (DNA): TGTGCCAGCAGTCGGGACAGGGGGTCGGGGACCCAGTACTTC. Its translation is CASSRDRGSGTQYF.